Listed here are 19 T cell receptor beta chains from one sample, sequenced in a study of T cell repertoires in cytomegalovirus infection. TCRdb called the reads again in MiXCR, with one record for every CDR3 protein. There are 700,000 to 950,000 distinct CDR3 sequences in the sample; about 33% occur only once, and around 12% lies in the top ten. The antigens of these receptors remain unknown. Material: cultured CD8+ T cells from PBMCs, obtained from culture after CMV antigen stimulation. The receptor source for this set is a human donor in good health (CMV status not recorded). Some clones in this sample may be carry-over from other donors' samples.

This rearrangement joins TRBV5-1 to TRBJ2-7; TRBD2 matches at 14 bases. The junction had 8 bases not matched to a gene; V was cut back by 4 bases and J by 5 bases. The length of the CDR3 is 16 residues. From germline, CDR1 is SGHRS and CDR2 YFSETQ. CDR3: CASSAIWTSGGNEQYV. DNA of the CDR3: TGCGCCAGCAGCGCGATTTGGACTAGCGGGGGGAACGAGCAGTACGTC.

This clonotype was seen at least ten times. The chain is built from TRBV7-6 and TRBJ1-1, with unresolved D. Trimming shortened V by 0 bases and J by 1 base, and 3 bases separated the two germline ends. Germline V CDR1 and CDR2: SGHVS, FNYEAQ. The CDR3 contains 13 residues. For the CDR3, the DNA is TGTGCCAGCAGCTTAGCACAGAACACTGAAGCTTTCTTT. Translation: CASSLAQNTEAFF.

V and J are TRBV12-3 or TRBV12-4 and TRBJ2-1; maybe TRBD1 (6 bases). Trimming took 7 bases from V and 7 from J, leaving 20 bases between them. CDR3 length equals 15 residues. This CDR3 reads CASKRQERNVNEQFF. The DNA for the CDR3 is TGTGCCAGCAAACGACAGGAAAGGAATGTAAATGAGCAGTTCTTC.

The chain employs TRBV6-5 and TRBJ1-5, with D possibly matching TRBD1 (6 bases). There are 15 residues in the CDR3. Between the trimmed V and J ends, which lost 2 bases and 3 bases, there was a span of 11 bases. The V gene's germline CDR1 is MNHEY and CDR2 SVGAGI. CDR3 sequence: CASSYGGGYNQPQHF. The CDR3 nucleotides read TGTGCCAGCAGTTACGGAGGGGGTTACAATCAGCCCCAGCATTTT.

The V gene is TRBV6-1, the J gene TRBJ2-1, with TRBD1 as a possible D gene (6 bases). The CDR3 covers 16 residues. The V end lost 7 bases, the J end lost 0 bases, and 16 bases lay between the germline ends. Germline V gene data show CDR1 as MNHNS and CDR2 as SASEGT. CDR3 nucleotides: TGTGCCAGCATTAACAGGGCGGCCCCCTCCTACAATGAGCAGTTCTTC. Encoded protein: CASINRAAPSYNEQFF.

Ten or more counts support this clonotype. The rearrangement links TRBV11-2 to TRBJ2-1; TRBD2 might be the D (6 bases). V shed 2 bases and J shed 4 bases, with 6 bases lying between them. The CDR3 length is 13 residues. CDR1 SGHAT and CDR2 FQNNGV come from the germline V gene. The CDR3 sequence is CASSLRGYNEQFF. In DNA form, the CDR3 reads TGTGCCAGCAGCTTACGGGGGTACAATGAGCAGTTCTTC.

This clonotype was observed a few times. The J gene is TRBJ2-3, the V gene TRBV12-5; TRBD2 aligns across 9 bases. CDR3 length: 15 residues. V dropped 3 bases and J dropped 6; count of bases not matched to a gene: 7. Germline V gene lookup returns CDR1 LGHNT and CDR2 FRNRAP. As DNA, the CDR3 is TGTGCTAGTGGTTTCAGCGGGGGGTTCGAGGATACGCAGTATTTT. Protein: CASGFSGGFEDTQYF.

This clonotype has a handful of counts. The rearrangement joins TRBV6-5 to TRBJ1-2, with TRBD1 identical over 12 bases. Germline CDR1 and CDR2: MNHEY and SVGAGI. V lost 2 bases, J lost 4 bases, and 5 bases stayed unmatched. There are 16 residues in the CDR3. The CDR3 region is CASSYGTGGSFYGYTF. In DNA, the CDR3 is TGTGCCAGCAGTTACGGGACAGGGGGCTCCTTCTATGGCTACACCTTC.

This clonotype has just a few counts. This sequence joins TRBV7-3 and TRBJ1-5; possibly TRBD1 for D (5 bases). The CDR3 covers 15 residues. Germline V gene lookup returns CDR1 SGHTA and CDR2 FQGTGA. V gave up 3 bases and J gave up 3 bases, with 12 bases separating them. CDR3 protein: CASSLDEGANQPQHF. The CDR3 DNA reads TGTGCCAGCAGCTTGGATGAAGGGGCCAATCAGCCCCAGCATTTT.

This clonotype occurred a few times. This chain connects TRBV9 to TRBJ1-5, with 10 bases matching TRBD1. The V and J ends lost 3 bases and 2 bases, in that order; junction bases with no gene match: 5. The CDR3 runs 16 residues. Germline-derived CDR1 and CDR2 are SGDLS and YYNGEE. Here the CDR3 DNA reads TGTGCCAGCAGCGGGGGGACAGGGGACGGCAATCAGCCCCAGCATTTT. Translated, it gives CASSGGTGDGNQPQHF.

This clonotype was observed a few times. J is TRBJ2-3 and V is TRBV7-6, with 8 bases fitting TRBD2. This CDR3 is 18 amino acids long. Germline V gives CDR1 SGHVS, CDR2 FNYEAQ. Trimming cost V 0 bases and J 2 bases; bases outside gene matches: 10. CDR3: CASSLAVGAGDSTDTQYF. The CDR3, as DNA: TGTGCCAGCAGCTTAGCGGTTGGAGCGGGGGATTCCACAGATACGCAGTATTTT.

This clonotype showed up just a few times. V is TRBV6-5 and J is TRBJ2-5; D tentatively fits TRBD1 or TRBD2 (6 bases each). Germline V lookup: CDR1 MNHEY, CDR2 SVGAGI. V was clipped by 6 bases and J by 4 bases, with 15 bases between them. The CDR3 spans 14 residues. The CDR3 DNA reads TGTGCCAGCAGCGATCGGGGGCGGGGAGAGACCCAGTACTTC. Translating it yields CASSDRGRGETQYF.

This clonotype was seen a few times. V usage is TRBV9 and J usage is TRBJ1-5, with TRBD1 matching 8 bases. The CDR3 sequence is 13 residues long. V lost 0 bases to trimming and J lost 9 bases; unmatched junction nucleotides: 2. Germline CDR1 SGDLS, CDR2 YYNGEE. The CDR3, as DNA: TGTGCCAGCAGCGTAGTTGACAGGGGGCCCCAGCATTTT. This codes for CASSVVDRGPQHF.

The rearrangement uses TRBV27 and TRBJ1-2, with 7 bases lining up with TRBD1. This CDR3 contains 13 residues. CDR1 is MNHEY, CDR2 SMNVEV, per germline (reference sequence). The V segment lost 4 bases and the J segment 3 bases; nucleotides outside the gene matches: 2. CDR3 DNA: TGTGCCAGCAGTTGGACAGGCCACTATGGCTACACCTTC. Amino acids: CASSWTGHYGYTF.

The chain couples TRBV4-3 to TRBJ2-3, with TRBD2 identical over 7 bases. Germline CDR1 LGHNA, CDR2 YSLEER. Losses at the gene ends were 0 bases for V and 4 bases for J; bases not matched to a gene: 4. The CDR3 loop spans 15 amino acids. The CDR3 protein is CASSQDWGGADTQYF. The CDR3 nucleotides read TGCGCCAGCAGCCAAGATTGGGGGGGGGCAGATACGCAGTATTTT.

The chain's CDR3 is CASSHAYSSYEQYV. The DNA for the CDR3 is TGTGCCAGCAGTCACGCCTACAGCTCCTACGAGCAGTACGTC. The chain couples TRBV6-2 or TRBV6-3 to TRBJ2-7; D is unclear. With 5 bases removed from V and 0 bases from J, the gap between germline ends came to 11 bases. The CDR3 contains 14 residues. The germline V gene has CDR1 MNHEY and CDR2 SVGEGT.

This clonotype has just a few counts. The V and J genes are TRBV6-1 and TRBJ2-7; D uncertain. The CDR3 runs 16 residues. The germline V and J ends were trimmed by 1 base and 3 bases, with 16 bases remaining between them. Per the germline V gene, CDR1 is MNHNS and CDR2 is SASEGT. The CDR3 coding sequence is TGTGCCAGCAGTGAAGTGTACGAGCTCAGACTCTACGAGCAGTACTTC. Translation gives CASSEVYELRLYEQYF.

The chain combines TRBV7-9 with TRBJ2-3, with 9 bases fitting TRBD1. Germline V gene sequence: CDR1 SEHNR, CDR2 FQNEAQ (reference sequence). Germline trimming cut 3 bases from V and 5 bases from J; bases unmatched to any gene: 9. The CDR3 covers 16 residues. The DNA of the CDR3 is TGTGCCAGCAGCTTGTCACAGGGGGCGCTCGTAGATACGCAGTATTTT. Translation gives CASSLSQGALVDTQYF.

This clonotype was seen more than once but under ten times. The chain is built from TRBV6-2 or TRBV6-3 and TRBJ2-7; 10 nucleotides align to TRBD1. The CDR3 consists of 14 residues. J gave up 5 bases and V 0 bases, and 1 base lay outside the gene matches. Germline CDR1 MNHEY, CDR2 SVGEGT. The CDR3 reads CASSYSGTGDEQYV. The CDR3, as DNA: TGTGCCAGCAGTTACTCCGGGACAGGGGACGAGCAGTACGTC.